The entry below gives a single TCR beta chain sequence along with its context. Its target is not known. This entry is derived from a study of cytomegalovirus exposure and HLA in healthy donors. Whole-study context: Unique TCRs numbering roughly 85 million, obtained from HLA-typed donors, made up an early data release.

Broader study findings: Roughly uniform sequencing depth across donors was assumed, possibly incorrectly. Later analysis reportedly placed an Asian-associated ancestry cluster below the approximately 700-donor mean in N-insertions.

The CDR3 contains 15 residues. V lost 6 bases to trimming and J lost 4 bases; unmatched junction nucleotides: 11. The germline gives CDR1 MNHEY, CDR2 SMNVEV (reference sequence). PCR primers comprised 60 Vbeta and 13 Jbeta primers. Sequencing was performed with immunoSEQ multiplex PCR; in TCRdb, only in-frame clones are kept and a portion is missing. The specimen's table records over 110,000 clones. This sequence was found in a male donor in good health and CMV-seronegative. This chain links TRBV27 with TRBJ2-5; 7 positions match TRBD1. Specimen: PBMCs. CDR3 amino acids: CASSHRGTYGETQYF. In nucleotides, the CDR3 is TGTGCCAGCAGCCACAGGGGCACTTATGGAGAGACCCAGTACTTC.